The 2 T cell receptor beta chains reported below all come from one sample, sequenced in a study of early T cells in non-severe SARS-CoV-2 infection. TCRdb redid the calling of the 5' RACE reads with MiXCR, one entry per CDR3 protein. The table records 40,000 to 45,000 distinct CDR3 sequences, around 6.3% of them present only once. The sequencing here drew on whole blood, taken at baseline. Receptor source: an adult who was a healthcare worker with PCR-confirmed SARS-CoV-2 infection or an uninfected control (not recorded which).

This clonotype came up many times. This chain links TRBV2 with TRBJ2-4; D uncertain. The V gene lost 5 bases and the J gene lost 0 bases, with 5 bases spanning the gap. The germline V gene encodes CDR1 SNHLY and CDR2 FYNNEI. This CDR3 is 13 amino acids long. The CDR3 sequence: CASSSQAKNIQYF. The CDR3 DNA is TGTGCCAGCAGTTCACAAGCCAAAAACATTCAGTACTTC.

CDR3 in amino acids: CASIQSEDYGTQYF. In DNA, the CDR3 is TGTGCCAGCATCCAGTCCGAGGACTATGGGACCCAGTACTTC. The chain uses TRBV6-6 and TRBJ2-5; D may be TRBD2 (6 bases). Germline values: CDR1 MNHNY, CDR2 SVGAGI (reference sequence). The CDR3 runs to 14 residues. The germline V and J ends were trimmed by 7 bases and 7 bases, with 19 bases remaining between them.